This TCR beta chain was documented in a study of graft-versus-host responses after intestinal transplantation. Study in general: For about three years after anti-thymocyte globulin induction, all recipients took tacrolimus and steroids. Study results and caveats: The authors found GvH clones in recipient marrow, some appearing first in ileum or blood.

The authors processed graft tissue to release intraepithelial and lamina propria lymphocytes. With V trimmed by 6 bases and J by 4 bases, 7 bases remained unmatched. In germline, CDR1 is SNHLY, CDR2 FYNNEI. CDR3 size: 15 residues. In the case of this clone: Its antigen is not identified.

Using immunoSEQ multiplex PCR, the repertoire was profiled, and TCRdb retains in-frame clones only, with some absent. Seen here are about 15,000 clones, 65% to 85% observed once, and the top ten hold roughly 8.2%. The input for sequencing was ileum tissue, taken roughly 460 days after intestinal transplant. The chain is built from TRBV2 and TRBJ2-3, with 10 bases lining up with TRBD2. This receptor was taken from a human patient who received an intestinal transplant, so some T cells may come from the graft donor. Here the CDR3 DNA reads TGTGCCAGCAGGGGGAGCGGGGGGGCTCCAGATACGCAGTATTTT. It is translated as CASRGSGGAPDTQYF.